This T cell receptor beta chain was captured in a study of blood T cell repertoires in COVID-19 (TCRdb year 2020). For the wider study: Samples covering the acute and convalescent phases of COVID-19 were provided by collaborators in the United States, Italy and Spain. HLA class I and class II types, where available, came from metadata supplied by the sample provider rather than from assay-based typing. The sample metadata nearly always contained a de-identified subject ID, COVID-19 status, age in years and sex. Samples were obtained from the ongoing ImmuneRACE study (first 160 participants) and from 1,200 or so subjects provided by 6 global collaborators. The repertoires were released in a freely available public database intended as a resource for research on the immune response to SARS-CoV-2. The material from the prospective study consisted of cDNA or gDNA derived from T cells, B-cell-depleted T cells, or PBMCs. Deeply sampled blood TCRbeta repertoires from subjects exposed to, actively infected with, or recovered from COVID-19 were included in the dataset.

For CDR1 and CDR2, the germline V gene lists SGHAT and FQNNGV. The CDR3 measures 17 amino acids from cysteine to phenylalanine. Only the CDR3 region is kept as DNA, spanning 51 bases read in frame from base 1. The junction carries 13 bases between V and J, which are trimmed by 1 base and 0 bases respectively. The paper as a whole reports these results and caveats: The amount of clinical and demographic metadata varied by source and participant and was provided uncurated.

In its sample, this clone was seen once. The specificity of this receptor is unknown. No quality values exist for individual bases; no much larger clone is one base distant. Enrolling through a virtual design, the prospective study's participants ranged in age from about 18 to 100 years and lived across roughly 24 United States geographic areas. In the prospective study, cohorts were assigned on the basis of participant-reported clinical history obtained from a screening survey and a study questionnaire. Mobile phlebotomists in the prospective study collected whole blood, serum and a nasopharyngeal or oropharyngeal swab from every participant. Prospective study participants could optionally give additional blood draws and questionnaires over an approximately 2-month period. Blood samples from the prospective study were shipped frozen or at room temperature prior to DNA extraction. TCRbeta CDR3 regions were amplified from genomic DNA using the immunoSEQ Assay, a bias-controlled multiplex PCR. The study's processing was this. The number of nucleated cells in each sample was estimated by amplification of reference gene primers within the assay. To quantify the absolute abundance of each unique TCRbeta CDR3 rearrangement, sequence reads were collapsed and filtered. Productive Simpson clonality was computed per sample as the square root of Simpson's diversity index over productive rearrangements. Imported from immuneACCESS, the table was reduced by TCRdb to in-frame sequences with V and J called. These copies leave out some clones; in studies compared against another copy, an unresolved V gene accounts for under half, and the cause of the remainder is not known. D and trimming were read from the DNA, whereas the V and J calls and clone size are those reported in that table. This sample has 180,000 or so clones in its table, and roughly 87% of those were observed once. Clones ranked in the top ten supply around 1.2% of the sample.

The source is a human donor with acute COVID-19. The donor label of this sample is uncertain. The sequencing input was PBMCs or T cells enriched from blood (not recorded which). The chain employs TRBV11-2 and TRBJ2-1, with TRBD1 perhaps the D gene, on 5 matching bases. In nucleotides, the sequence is TGTGCCAGCAGCTTAGGGGGCGCCAGGAGCTCCTACAATGAGCAGTTCTTC. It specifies CASSLGGARSSYNEQFF.